The present T cell receptor beta chain was sequenced within a study of blood T cell repertoires in COVID-19. About the research overall: The analysed material was cDNA or gDNA that came from T cells, B-cell-depleted T cells, or PBMCs.

Method: immunoSEQ multiplex PCR; TCRdb's copy keeps in-frame clones and lacks some. There are some 98,000 clones in the sample; 70% to 85% occur only once, and 25% lies in the top ten. The CDR3 totals 14 residues. The germline V gene has CDR1 SGHNT and CDR2 YENEEA. The V gene lost 4 bases and the J gene lost 5 bases, with 14 bases spanning the gap. Sequencing was carried out using peripheral blood. The rearrangement uses TRBV11-3 and TRBJ1-1; possible D gene TRBD1, 5 bases. This receptor was obtained from a man in his sixties with acute or convalescent COVID-19. CDR3 residues: CASSSRSGGTEAFF. CDR3 bases: TGTGCCAGCAGCTCCCGGAGCGGGGGGACTGAAGCTTTCTTT.